The 17 T cell receptor beta chains reported below all come from one sample, sequenced in a study of early T cells in non-severe SARS-CoV-2 infection. TCRdb re-derived calls from the 5' RACE reads in MiXCR, one entry per CDR3 protein. The sample includes tens of thousands of distinct CDR3 sequences, around 4.1% seen only once; the top ten take about 6.3%. What was sequenced was whole blood. All receptors come from an adult who was a healthcare worker with PCR-confirmed SARS-CoV-2 infection or an uninfected control (not recorded which).

The chain links TRBV7-2 to TRBJ1-2; maybe TRBD1 (5 bases). This CDR3 has 14 amino acids. Germline V CDR1 and CDR2: SGHTA, FQGNSA. Trimming left V 6 bases short and J 4 bases short, with 15 bases between. For the CDR3, the DNA is TGTGCCAGCAGTTCGGGGCTGGACCTCTATGGCTACACCTTC. Translation gives CASSSGLDLYGYTF.

This clonotype appeared many times. The V gene is TRBV7-2, the J gene TRBJ2-6; no firm D call. The CDR3 contains 16 residues. The ends were cut back, 5 bases at V and 0 bases at J, with 11 bases in the middle. Germline CDR1 is SGHTA and CDR2 is FQGNSA. The CDR3 here is CASSPDQSSGANVLTF. The DNA of the CDR3 is TGTGCCAGCAGCCCGGATCAGAGCTCTGGGGCCAACGTCCTGACTTTC.

Many counts were recorded for this clonotype. This chain joins TRBV6-5 and TRBJ2-2, with 7 bases identical to TRBD1. This CDR3 has 17 residues. Per germline, CDR1 MNHEY and CDR2 SVGAGI. After removal of 6 bases from V and 2 bases from J, the junction contained 12 bases not matched to a gene. The CDR3 spells CASSLRPGTANTGELFF. CDR3 in DNA: TGTGCCAGCAGCCTCCGCCCGGGGACAGCAAACACCGGGGAGCTGTTTTTT.

This clonotype was seen repeatedly, ten times or more. This chain links TRBV9 with TRBJ2-5; D could derive from TRBD1 or TRBD2 (5 bases each). Germline V gene sequence: CDR1 SGDLS, CDR2 YYNGEE. V gave up 1 base and J gave up 5 bases, with 12 bases separating them. CDR3 length: 14 residues. As DNA, the CDR3 is TGTGCCAGCAGCGTACTACCGGGGACGGAGACCCAGTACTTC. Translated, it gives CASSVLPGTETQYF. Full variable domain (missing parts from reference TRBV9 and TRBJ2-5): DSGVTQTPKHLITATGQRVTLRCSPRSGDLSVYWYQQSLDQGLQFLIQYYNGEERAKGNILERFSAQQFPDLHSELNLSSLELGDSALYFCASSVLPGTETQYFGPGTRLLVL.

This clonotype occurred a few times. The V and J genes are TRBV25-1 and TRBJ2-1; D is uncertain. The CDR3 is 16 amino acids. Per the germline V gene, CDR1 is MGHDK and CDR2 is SYGVNS. Trimming took 2 bases from V and 2 from J, leaving 13 bases between them. The chain's CDR3 is CASSEPLRTTYNEQFF. The DNA of the CDR3 is TGTGCCAGCAGTGAACCTCTTCGTACCACCTACAATGAGCAGTTCTTC.

Ten or more counts support this clonotype. This sequence joins TRBV7-2 and TRBJ2-5, with D perhaps TRBD2 (5 bases). The germline V and J ends were trimmed by 0 bases and 5 bases, with 13 bases remaining between them. This CDR3 is built from 15 residues. Germline V CDR1 and CDR2: SGHTA, FQGNSA. The CDR3 loop reads CASSLARAEWETQYF. The CDR3 DNA reads as TGTGCCAGCAGCTTAGCGCGGGCAGAGTGGGAGACCCAGTACTTC.

At least ten counts were recorded for this clonotype. V and J are TRBV7-2 and TRBJ2-5; D ambiguous. V was trimmed by 5 bases and J by 1 base, leaving 8 bases between them. The CDR3 contains 13 residues. The V gene's germline CDR1 is SGHTA and CDR2 FQGNSA. CDR3 DNA: TGTGCCAGCAGCCCCCCCGCCCAAGAGACCCAGTACTTC. Protein: CASSPPAQETQYF.

V is TRBV20-1 and J is TRBJ1-1; the D gene is possibly TRBD1 (6 bases). V was cut by 0 bases and J by 5 bases, with 19 bases left in between. The CDR3 extends over 16 amino acids. CDR1 is DFQATT and CDR2 is SNEGSKA in the germline V gene (reference sequence). The CDR3 DNA follows: TGCAGTGCTAGAGATCACAGGAGGGGGGTCGGAACTGAAGCTTTCTTT. Translated: CSARDHRRGVGTEAFF.

This rearrangement joins TRBV6-5 to TRBJ2-5; 10 bases fit TRBD1. From germline, CDR1 is MNHEY and CDR2 SVGAGI. The CDR3 totals 17 residues. The junction had 15 bases not matched to a gene; V was cut back by 6 bases and J by 5 bases. CDR3 DNA sequence: TGTGCCAGCAGCTCCGATAACGGACAGGGGGTTTGGGAGACCCAGTACTTC. Translated: CASSSDNGQGVWETQYF.

At least ten counts were recorded for this clonotype. V is TRBV19 and J is TRBJ2-3; D is possibly TRBD1 or TRBD2 (5 bases each). The CDR3 loop spans 15 amino acids. CDR1 and CDR2 from the germline V gene are LNHDA and SQIVND (reference sequence). Trimming pared 5 bases from V and 3 bases from J, leaving 15 bases between. The CDR3 loop reads CASSLGTLRTDTQYF. As DNA, the CDR3 is TGTGCCAGTAGTTTGGGGACCCTTCGGACAGATACGCAGTATTTT.

This clonotype was seen ten or more times. The V gene is TRBV6-2 or TRBV6-3, the J gene TRBJ2-1; D is perhaps TRBD1 or TRBD2 (5 bases each). The CDR3 is 13 amino acids. V lost 8 bases to trimming and J lost 6 bases, with 14 bases between them. In germline, CDR1 is MNHEY, CDR2 SVGEGT. The CDR3 region is CASGALSGNEQFF. The DNA of the CDR3 is TGTGCCAGCGGGGCATTGAGCGGCAATGAGCAGTTCTTC.

This clonotype has a count of ten or more. The chain has TRBV6-5 and TRBJ2-1, with a tentative D call TRBD2 (5 bases). Germline-derived CDR1 and CDR2 are MNHEY and SVGAGI. The length of the CDR3 is 16 residues. V lost 4 bases and J 4 bases, leaving 17 bases between the germline ends. The CDR3 is CASSSYTRAPYNEQFF. The CDR3, as DNA: TGTGCCAGCAGTTCCTATACGCGGGCCCCATACAATGAGCAGTTCTTC.

This clonotype was counted between two and nine times. The gene calls are TRBV7-6 and TRBJ1-6; 8 nucleotides agree with TRBD1. V gave up 3 bases and J gave up 7 bases; unmatched junction bases: 11. The germline CDR1 and CDR2 sequences are SGHVS and FNYEAQ. The CDR3 is made up of 17 amino acids. The CDR3 bases are TGTGCCAGCAGCTTGGCAGTCAGGGGGCGCAGAAATTCACCCCTCCACTTT. Amino acid sequence: CASSLAVRGRRNSPLHF.

This clonotype showed up many times. The chain has TRBV5-1 and TRBJ2-7, with no clear D. Trimming removed 7 bases from V and 6 bases from J, with 11 bases in between. Germline assignment: CDR1 SGHRS and CDR2 YFSETQ. The length of the CDR3 is 11 residues. The CDR3 reads CASGQEGEQYF. The CDR3 bases are TGCGCCAGCGGGCAGGAAGGCGAGCAGTACTTC.

This clonotype showed up many times. The rearrangement joins TRBV5-1 to TRBJ2-2; TRBD2 is a possible D gene (6 bases). CDR1 and CDR2 from the germline V gene are SGHRS and YFSETQ. V was clipped by 4 bases and J by 6 bases, with 19 bases between them. The CDR3 runs to 16 residues. The CDR3 nucleotides read TGCGCCAGCAGCCCTTCAATACTAGAGCGGGCCGGGGAGCTGTTTTTT. Translating gives CASSPSILERAGELFF.

This clonotype was found many times. This chain joins TRBV5-4 and TRBJ2-2, with 10 nucleotides matching TRBD1. CDR1 and CDR2 from the germline V gene are SGHNT and YYREEE (reference sequence). The CDR3 loop spans 15 amino acids. V trimming: 4 bases; J trimming: 6 bases; junction bases outside the gene matches: 6. CDR3 in DNA: TGTGCCAGCAGCCTCGGGACAGGGGCTGCCGGGGAGCTGTTTTTT. Translation gives CASSLGTGAAGELFF.

This clonotype has at least ten counts. The chain recombines TRBV9 with TRBJ1-6; D remains ambiguous. Germline-derived CDR1 and CDR2 are SGDLS and YYNGEE. CDR3 length equals 16 residues. Trimming shortened V by 0 bases and J by 5 bases, and 12 bases separated the two germline ends. CDR3 bases: TGTGCCAGCAGCGTAGATTCTGCAGTAAATAATTCACCCCTCCACTTT. This translates into CASSVDSAVNNSPLHF. The full variable domain, completed using reference TRBV9 and TRBJ1-6, is DSGVTQTPKHLITATGQRVTLRCSPRSGDLSVYWYQQSLDQGLQFLIQYYNGEERAKGNILERFSAQQFPDLHSELNLSSLELGDSALYFCASSVDSAVNNSPLHFGNGTRLTVT.